This entry lists 4 T cell receptor beta chains sequenced from one sample in a study of OX40 agonist ivuxolimab in advanced cancers. Profiled with immunoSEQ multiplex PCR; TCRdb holds only in-frame clones, not every one. The sample records approximately 74,000 clones, around 80% being singletons. The specimen comprised CD4+ or CD8+ T cells sorted from blood, sampled in a trial of the OX40 agonist ivuxolimab. All receptors come from an adult with an advanced solid tumor such as melanoma, head and neck, liver or kidney cancer.

The DNA of the CDR3 is TGTGCCAGCAGCTTAGATAGGGGTAGCACAGATACGCAGTATTTT. Translating it yields CASSLDRGSTDTQYF. The gene calls are TRBV7-8 and TRBJ2-3; D is possibly TRBD1 (5 bases). The CDR3 spans 15 residues. The V end was cut by 1 base, the J end by 0 bases, with 8 bases between. In germline, CDR1 is SGHVS, CDR2 FQNEAQ.

The chain uses TRBV18 and TRBJ1-5; possible D gene TRBD1, 6 bases. The length of the CDR3 is 14 residues. Trimming pared 4 bases from V and 3 bases from J, leaving 10 bases between. Germline V lookup: CDR1 KGHSH, CDR2 LQKENI. CDR3 sequence (DNA): TGTGCCAGCTCACTACAGGGAAACAATCAGCCCCAGCATTTT. Translating it yields CASSLQGNNQPQHF.

This chain joins TRBV27 and TRBJ2-3; D is possibly TRBD1 (6 bases). V was pared by 6 bases and J by 2 bases, with 12 bases between. This CDR3 is built from 14 residues. From germline, CDR1 is MNHEY and CDR2 SMNVEV (reference sequence). The CDR3 region is CASSLDRPTDTQYF. Here the CDR3 DNA reads TGTGCCAGCAGCCTCGACAGGCCCACAGATACGCAGTATTTT.

The rearrangement links TRBV19 to TRBJ2-7, with 9 bases lining up with TRBD2. Looked up from germline, CDR1 is LNHDA and CDR2 is SQIVND (reference sequence). The V segment lost 2 bases and the J segment 2 bases; nucleotides outside the gene matches: 4. The CDR3 spans 15 residues. CDR3 in amino acids: CASSIRLAATYEQYF. As DNA, the CDR3 is TGTGCCAGTAGTATAAGACTAGCGGCCACCTACGAGCAGTACTTC.